The 5 T cell receptor beta chains listed next were all sequenced from one sample in a study of a mutant IDH1 vaccine in newly diagnosed glioma. Repertoires were generated with immunoSEQ multiplex PCR, while TCRdb's copy carries only in-frame clones and drops some. The table shows 99,000 or so clones, with 85% to 90% occurring only once. Indicated time point: baseline, week 1 (first vaccination visit). The treatment was: pre-vaccination baseline after standard-of-care therapy. Sequencing used PBMCs, obtained from a glioma patient treated with radiotherapy, temozolomide or both. These receptors were obtained from a woman between 45 and 65 years old with glioma.

The V gene is TRBV14, the J gene TRBJ1-1, with D possibly TRBD1 on 5 matching bases. The CDR3 contains 17 residues. Germline loops: CDR1 SGHDN, CDR2 FVKESK. The V and J ends lost 0 bases and 0 bases respectively, with 14 bases between them. CDR3 DNA: TGTGCCAGCAGCCAAGAGGGGCAGGACTCCATGAACACTGAAGCTTTCTTT. It codes for CASSQEGQDSMNTEAFF.

This clone was counted only a few times. This chain joins TRBV11-1 and TRBJ2-5, with no clear D. Trimming stripped 1 base from V and 4 bases from J, with 7 bases between. The CDR3 extends over 13 amino acids. CDR1 and CDR2 (germline): SGHAT, FQDESV (reference sequence). The DNA for the CDR3 is TGTGCCAGCAGCTTAGAACTTGGAGAGACCCAGTACTTC. This encodes CASSLELGETQYF.

This clone was detected only once. J is TRBJ1-4 and V is TRBV28; 8 bases match TRBD1. Looked up from germline, CDR1 is MDHEN and CDR2 is SYDVKM. The ends lost 5 bases at V and 0 bases at J; junction bases unmatched: 14. The CDR3 totals 19 residues. The CDR3 coding sequence is TGTGCCAGCAGTCTGGATCCCGGGACAGGACTTACAACTAATGAAAAACTGTTTTTT. Encoded protein: CASSLDPGTGLTTNEKLFF.

A single count supports this clone. The rearrangement links TRBV5-6 to TRBJ1-1; no reliable D call. In germline, CDR1 is SGHDT, CDR2 YYEEEE. The V and J ends lost 4 bases and 1 base respectively, with 14 bases between them. CDR3 length: 15 residues. DNA of the CDR3: TGTGCCAGCAGCGGGCTGCTAGGCAGGAACACTGAAGCTTTCTTT. Amino acid sequence: CASSGLLGRNTEAFF. Using reference TRBV5-6 and TRBJ1-1 for the parts outside the CDR3, the full variable domain is DAGVTQSPTHLIKTRGQQVTLRCSPKSGHDTVSWYQQALGQGPQFIFQYYEEEERQRGNFPDRFSGHQFPNYSSELNVNALLLGDSALYLCASSGLLGRNTEAFFGQGTRLTVV.

The table lists this clone with a count of one. The chain couples TRBV19 to TRBJ1-2; 9 positions match TRBD1. Unmatched junction bases numbered 13, after V lost 10 bases and J lost 4 bases. The length of the CDR3 is 15 residues. Germline V gives CDR1 LNHDA, CDR2 SQIVND (reference sequence). This chain's CDR3 is CATLRDRDWGYGYTF. In nucleotides, the CDR3 is TGTGCCACCCTCCGGGACAGGGATTGGGGCTATGGCTACACCTTC. Full variable domain (missing parts from reference TRBV19 and TRBJ1-2): DGGITQSPKYLFRKEGQNVTLSCEQNLNHDAMYWYRQDPGQGLRLIYYSQIVNDFQKGDIAEGYSVSREKKESFPLTVTSAQKNPTAFYLCATLRDRDWGYGYTFGSGTRLTVV.